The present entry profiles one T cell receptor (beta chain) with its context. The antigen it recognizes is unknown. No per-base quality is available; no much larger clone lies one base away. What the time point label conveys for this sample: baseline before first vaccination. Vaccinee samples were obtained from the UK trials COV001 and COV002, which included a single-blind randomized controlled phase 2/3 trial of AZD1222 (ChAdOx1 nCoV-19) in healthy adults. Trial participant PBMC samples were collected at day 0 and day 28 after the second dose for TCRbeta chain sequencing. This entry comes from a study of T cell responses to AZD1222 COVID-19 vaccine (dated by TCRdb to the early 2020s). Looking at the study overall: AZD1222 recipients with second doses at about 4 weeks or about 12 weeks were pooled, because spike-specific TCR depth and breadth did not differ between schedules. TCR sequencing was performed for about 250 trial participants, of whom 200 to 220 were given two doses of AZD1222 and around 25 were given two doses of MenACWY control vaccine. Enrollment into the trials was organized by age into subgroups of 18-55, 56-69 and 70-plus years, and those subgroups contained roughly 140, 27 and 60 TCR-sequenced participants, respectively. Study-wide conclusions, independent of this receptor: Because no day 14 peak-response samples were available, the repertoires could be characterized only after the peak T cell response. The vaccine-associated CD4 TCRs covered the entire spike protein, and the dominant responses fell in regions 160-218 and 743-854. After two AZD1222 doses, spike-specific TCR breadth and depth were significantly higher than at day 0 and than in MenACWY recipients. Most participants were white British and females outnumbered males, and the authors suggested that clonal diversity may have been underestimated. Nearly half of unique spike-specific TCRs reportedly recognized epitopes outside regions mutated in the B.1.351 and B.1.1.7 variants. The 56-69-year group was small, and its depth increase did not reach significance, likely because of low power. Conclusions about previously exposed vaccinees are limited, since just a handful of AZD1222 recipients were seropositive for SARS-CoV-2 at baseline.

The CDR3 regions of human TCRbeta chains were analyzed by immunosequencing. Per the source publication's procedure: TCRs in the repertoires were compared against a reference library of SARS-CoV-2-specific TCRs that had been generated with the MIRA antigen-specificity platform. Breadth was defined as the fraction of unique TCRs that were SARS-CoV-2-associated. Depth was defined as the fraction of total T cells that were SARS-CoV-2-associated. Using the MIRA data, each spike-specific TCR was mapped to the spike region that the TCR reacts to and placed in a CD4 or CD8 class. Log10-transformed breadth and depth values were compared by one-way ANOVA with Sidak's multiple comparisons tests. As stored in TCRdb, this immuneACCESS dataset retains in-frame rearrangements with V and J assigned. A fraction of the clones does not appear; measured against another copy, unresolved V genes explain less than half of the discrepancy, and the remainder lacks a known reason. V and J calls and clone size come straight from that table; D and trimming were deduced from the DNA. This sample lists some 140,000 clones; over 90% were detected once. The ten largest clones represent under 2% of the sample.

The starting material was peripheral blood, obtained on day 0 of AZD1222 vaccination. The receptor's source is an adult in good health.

The DNA sequence is as follows: TGTGCCAGCAGCCCCAGACAGGGTAGGAGCTCTGGGGCCAACGTCCTGACTTTC. It is translated as CASSPRQGRSSGANVLTF. The rearranged segments are TRBV11-3 and TRBJ2-6, and 7 junctional nucleotides match TRBD1. The germline V end is reduced by 5 bases and the J end by 0 bases; junction bases left unmatched: 10. The cysteine opens and the phenylalanine closes a CDR3 of 18 amino acids. The entry retains the CDR3 DNA only, 54 bases that are in frame from base 1. The germline V gene supplies CDR1 SGHNT and CDR2 YENEEA.